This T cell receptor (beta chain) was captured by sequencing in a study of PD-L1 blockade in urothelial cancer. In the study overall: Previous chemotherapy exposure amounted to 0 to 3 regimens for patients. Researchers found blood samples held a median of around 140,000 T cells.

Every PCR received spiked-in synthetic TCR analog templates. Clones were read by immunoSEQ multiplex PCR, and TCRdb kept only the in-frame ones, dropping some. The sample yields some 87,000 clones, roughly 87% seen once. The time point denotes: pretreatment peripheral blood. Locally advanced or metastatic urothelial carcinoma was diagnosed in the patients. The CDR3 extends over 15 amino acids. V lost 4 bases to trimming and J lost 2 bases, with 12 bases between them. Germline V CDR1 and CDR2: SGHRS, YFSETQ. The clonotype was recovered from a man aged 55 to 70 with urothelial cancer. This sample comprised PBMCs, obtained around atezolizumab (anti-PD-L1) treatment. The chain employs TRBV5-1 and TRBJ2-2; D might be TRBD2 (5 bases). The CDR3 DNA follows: TGCGCCAGCAGCGCCCGGACGGGAAACACCGGGGAGCTGTTTTTT. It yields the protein CASSARTGNTGELFF.